These 21 T cell receptor beta chains share one sample of origin, sequenced in a study of vaccination and CD4 T cells after COVID-19. Regarding time point: late sampling 161 to 241 days after vaccination in a few convalescent patients. TCRdb processed the PCR reads anew with MiXCR; each CDR3 protein has one entry. The table shows roughly 31,000 distinct CDR3 sequences, with around 49% occurring only once. Sequencing was performed on CD4+ T cells from blood, taken about 7 months after SARS-CoV-2 vaccination. The receptor set was obtained from a human donor who had recovered from COVID-19.

CDR3 nucleotides: TGTGCCAGCAGTGACCCGGGACAGGGGACGTCTAATTCACCCCTCCACTTT. It codes for CASSDPGQGTSNSPLHF. This chain connects TRBV28 to TRBJ1-6; TRBD1 aligns across 10 bases. This CDR3 region has 17 residues. V shed 5 bases, J shed 6 bases, and the junction held 10 bases outside the gene matches. Germline V CDR1 and CDR2: MDHEN, SYDVKM.

This clonotype was seen a handful of times. This rearrangement joins TRBV6-1 to TRBJ1-1, with 12 bases matching TRBD1. Looked up from germline, CDR1 is MNHNS and CDR2 is SASEGT. Losses at the gene ends were 3 bases for V and 0 bases for J; bases not matched to a gene: 5. The CDR3 loop spans 17 amino acids. CDR3 residues: CASSEGQGAPMNTEAFF. The CDR3 nucleotides read TGTGCCAGCAGTGAGGGACAGGGGGCACCCATGAACACTGAAGCTTTCTTT.

The V and J genes are TRBV7-8 and TRBJ1-1, with unresolved D. Germline lookup yields CDR1 SGHVS and CDR2 FQNEAQ. The V and J ends lost 3 bases and 4 bases respectively, with 6 bases between them. The CDR3 is 12 residues long. The CDR3 DNA reads as TGTGCCAGCAGCTTTGGGAGCACTGAAGCTTTCTTT. Its protein product is CASSFGSTEAFF.

This clonotype was picked up a small number of times. V and J are TRBV20-1 and TRBJ2-1, with TRBD1 identical over 10 bases. V was clipped by 4 bases and J by 9 bases; unmatched bases: 12. Germline V gives CDR1 DFQATT, CDR2 SNEGSKA (reference sequence). The CDR3 is made up of 15 amino acids. For the CDR3, the DNA is TGCAGTGCTACCCTCGGACAGGGGGGCGTGGGTGAGCAGTTCTTC. Protein: CSATLGQGGVGEQFF.

The chain employs TRBV27 and TRBJ2-7; D could derive from TRBD1 or TRBD2 (5 bases each). Per germline, CDR1 MNHEY and CDR2 SMNVEV (reference sequence). This CDR3 is built from 14 residues. V shed 6 bases and J shed 2 bases, with 14 bases lying between them. This CDR3 reads CASRYRDGPYEQYF. In nucleotides, the CDR3 is TGTGCCAGCAGATACCGGGACGGCCCCTACGAGCAGTACTTC.

The genes are TRBV7-9 and TRBJ2-5; TRBD1 matches 7 bases. CDR1 is SEHNR, CDR2 FQNEAQ, per germline (reference sequence). V lost 5 bases, J lost 5 bases, and 11 bases stayed unmatched. The CDR3 contains 15 residues. CDR3 coding DNA: TGTGCCAGCAGCCCACGGGACAGCCGGGTGGAGACCCAGTACTTC. Its protein product is CASSPRDSRVETQYF. Variable domain in full (rest from reference TRBV7-9 and TRBJ2-5): DTGVSQNPRHKITKRGQNVTFRCDPISEHNRLYWYRQTLGQGPEFLTYFQNEAQLEKSRLLSDRFSAERPKGSFSTLEIQRTEQGDSAMYLCASSPRDSRVETQYFGPGTRLLVL.

The chain employs TRBV20-1 and TRBJ1-6; 7 nucleotides line up with TRBD1. After removal of 2 bases from V and 6 bases from J, the junction contained 7 bases not matched to a gene. The germline gives CDR1 DFQATT, CDR2 SNEGSKA (reference sequence). CDR3 length equals 15 residues. Here the CDR3 DNA reads TGCAGTGCTAGACGCTGGGGACAGTTTAATTCACCCCTCCACTTT. Translating gives CSARRWGQFNSPLHF.

This clonotype has just a few counts. The rearrangement links TRBV6-2 or TRBV6-3 to TRBJ1-5; D is perhaps TRBD1 (6 bases). Trimming shortened V by 6 bases and J by 6 bases, and 12 bases separated the two germline ends. Per germline, CDR1 MNHEY and CDR2 SVGEGT. The CDR3 is made up of 13 amino acids. CDR3 sequence (DNA): TGTGCCAGCAGCGAATCAGGGGTTCAGCCCCAGCATTTT. Protein sequence: CASSESGVQPQHF.

This clonotype has only one observation. The chain joins TRBV7-2 to TRBJ2-7, with 9 bases that match TRBD2. The CDR3 totals 14 residues. CDR1 and CDR2 from the germline V gene are SGHTA and FQGNSA. V was pared by 7 bases and J by 3 bases, with 7 bases of the junction left unmatched. CDR3 amino acids: CASKRTSDYYEQYF. The CDR3 DNA reads as TGTGCCAGCAAAAGGACTAGCGATTACTACGAGCAGTACTTC.

Comment on this clonotype: One junction end disagrees with the germline gene, perhaps due to a read error. The rearrangement uses TRBV19 and TRBJ2-3, with 11 bases that match TRBD2. The CDR3 is made up of 15 amino acids. Germline CDR1 LNHDA, CDR2 SQIVND (reference sequence). CDR3 region: CTSSLTSGISDTQYF. CDR3 nucleotides: TGTACCAGTAGCCTGACTAGCGGGATTTCGGATACGCAGTATTTT.

The chain uses TRBV29-1 and TRBJ2-3; tentatively, D is TRBD1 or TRBD2 (5 bases each). Germline V lookup: CDR1 SQVTM, CDR2 ANQGSEA. The CDR3 extends over 15 amino acids. The V end lost 4 bases, the J end lost 5 bases, and 19 bases lay between the germline ends. The CDR3 loop reads CSVAGTDPQEDTQYF. The CDR3 nucleotides are TGCAGCGTTGCGGGGACCGACCCGCAGGAAGATACGCAGTATTTT.

The chain combines TRBV7-8 with TRBJ2-3, with D possibly called TRBD1 or TRBD2 (6 bases each). V was shortened by 3 bases and J by 1 base, with 8 bases between the two germline ends. The germline V gene encodes CDR1 SGHVS and CDR2 FQNEAQ. The CDR3 has 14 residues. In DNA, the CDR3 is TGTGCCAGCAGCTTGGAGGGGGGCACAGATACGCAGTATTTT. This translates into CASSLEGGTDTQYF.

Only a few counts were recorded for this clonotype. The J gene is TRBJ2-7, the V gene TRBV6-1; D tentatively fits TRBD1 or TRBD2 (6 bases each). Germline V CDR1 and CDR2: MNHNS, SASEGT. CDR3 size: 15 residues. Trimming took 0 bases from V and 0 from J, leaving 9 bases between them. As DNA, the CDR3 is TGTGCCAGCAGTGAAGCGGGGGGCAGCTCCTACGAGCAGTACTTC. Residues: CASSEAGGSSYEQYF.

This clonotype is labeled medium-sized (0.01 to 0.1%). The V gene is TRBV6-1, the J gene TRBJ1-5; no clear D. Germline loops: CDR1 MNHNS, CDR2 SASEGT. The CDR3 has 13 amino acids. Between the trimmed V and J ends, which lost 1 base and 4 bases, there was a span of 5 bases. The CDR3 DNA reads as TGTGCCAGCAGTGAAGGGGGTAATCAGCCCCAGCATTTT. Encoded protein: CASSEGGNQPQHF.

This clonotype occurred once. The chain links TRBV20-1 to TRBJ2-7; possible D gene TRBD1, 5 bases. This CDR3 is 15 amino acids long. Trimming removed 0 bases from V and 5 bases from J, with 17 bases in between. Germline V gene data show CDR1 as DFQATT and CDR2 as SNEGSKA (reference sequence). The CDR3 here is CSARERQGKGNEQYF. CDR3 DNA: TGCAGTGCTAGAGAGCGGCAGGGAAAGGGAAACGAGCAGTACTTC.

The chain uses TRBV6-4 and TRBJ2-2; TRBD2 matches at 13 bases. Germline CDR1 and CDR2: MRHNA and SNTAGT. V trimming: 4 bases; J trimming: 4 bases; junction bases outside the gene matches: 0. CDR3 length: 15 amino acids. This chain's CDR3 is CASSGTSGSTGELFF. The CDR3 region has the DNA TGTGCCAGCAGTGGGACTAGCGGGAGCACCGGGGAGCTGTTTTTT.

This clonotype was found a few times. The V call is TRBV27, the J call TRBJ2-1; no clear D. Germline V lookup: CDR1 MNHEY, CDR2 SMNVEV (reference sequence). Trimming took 4 bases from V and 0 from J, leaving 10 bases between them. CDR3 length: 15 amino acids. The CDR3 protein is CASSSGWDSYNEQFF. Here the CDR3 DNA reads TGTGCCAGCAGTTCTGGTTGGGACTCCTACAATGAGCAGTTCTTC.

CDR3 DNA sequence: TGCAGTGCTAGAGATCTGTTAGCGGGAGGGCGGTCCTACAATGAGCAGTTCTTC. This encodes CSARDLLAGGRSYNEQFF. The gene calls are TRBV20-1 and TRBJ2-1; 11 bases line up with TRBD2. Germline lookup yields CDR1 DFQATT and CDR2 SNEGSKA (reference sequence). This CDR3 is 18 amino acids long. V lost 0 bases and J lost 1; bases outside the gene matches: 8.

The V and J genes are TRBV4-1 and TRBJ2-5, with 7 bases identical to TRBD1. Germline lookup yields CDR1 MGHRA and CDR2 YSYEKL. The CDR3 covers 17 residues. Unmatched junction bases numbered 14, after V lost 4 bases and J lost 3 bases. The chain's CDR3 is CASSPHPDRLLEETQYF. CDR3 nucleotides: TGCGCCAGCAGCCCTCACCCGGACAGGCTGCTTGAAGAGACCCAGTACTTC.

This clonotype came up a few times. The J gene is TRBJ2-5, the V gene TRBV2, with D perhaps matching TRBD1 (6 bases). Germline CDR1 reads SNHLY; CDR2 reads FYNNEI. Trimming left V 6 bases short and J 5 bases short, with 19 bases between. The CDR3 runs 15 residues. In DNA form, the CDR3 reads TGTGCCAGCAGCCCCCTTCCTCATCAGGGGGAGACCCAGTACTTC. This encodes CASSPLPHQGETQYF.

This clonotype appeared a single time. The chain's CDR3 is CASSQVESGSLTYEQYF. The CDR3 DNA follows: TGCGCCAGCAGCCAAGTCGAGAGCGGGAGCCTCACCTACGAGCAGTACTTC. V gene TRBV4-1 combines with J gene TRBJ2-7, with TRBD2 matching over 8 bases. The trim removed 1 base at V and 2 bases at J, leaving 10 bases unmatched. The CDR3 is 17 residues long. From germline, CDR1 is MGHRA and CDR2 YSYEKL.